The 15 T cell receptor beta chains presented below share a single source sample, sequenced in a study of blood T cell repertoires in COVID-19. Sequencing was performed with immunoSEQ multiplex PCR; in TCRdb, only in-frame clones are kept and a portion is missing. The data contain about 170,000 clones, about 80% of them seen just once; the ten biggest clones take up approximately 11%. Specimen: peripheral blood. The source of these receptors is a man between 65 and 85 years old with active or convalescent COVID-19.

The DNA for the CDR3 is TGTGCCAGCAGCGGGGGACTAGCGGGAGTTTTGAACACCGGGGAGCTGTTTTTT. This codes for CASSGGLAGVLNTGELFF. This chain connects TRBV9 to TRBJ2-2; TRBD2 matches at 14 bases. J was trimmed by 1 base and V by 3 bases; bases with no gene match: 5. There are 18 residues in the CDR3. Germline V CDR1 and CDR2: SGDLS, YYNGEE.

A remark on this clone: Other DNA sequences in this sample translate to the same CDR3. The V gene is TRBV9, the J gene TRBJ2-1, with TRBD2 matching over 7 bases. Germline V gene data show CDR1 as SGDLS and CDR2 as YYNGEE. CDR3 size: 15 residues. With V trimmed by 2 bases and J by 2 bases, 4 bases remained unmatched. The CDR3 is CASSVAGEPYNEQFF. CDR3 DNA sequence: TGTGCCAGCAGCGTCGCGGGGGAACCCTACAATGAGCAGTTCTTC.

The chain uses TRBV7-2 and TRBJ2-5; maybe TRBD2 (6 bases). V lost 7 bases to trimming and J lost 5 bases, with 14 bases between them. CDR1 and CDR2 (germline): SGHTA, FQGNSA. The CDR3 is 13 amino acids. This CDR3 is CASKGGIRETQYF. In DNA, the CDR3 is TGTGCCAGCAAAGGCGGGATCCGCGAGACCCAGTACTTC.

The chain uses TRBV19 and TRBJ1-5; 9 bases match TRBD1. Germline CDR1 is LNHDA and CDR2 is SQIVND (reference sequence). Trimming removed 5 bases from V and 2 bases from J; junction bases left unmatched: 4. The CDR3 totals 15 residues. The chain's CDR3 is CASSLDRGRNQPQHF. The CDR3 DNA follows: TGTGCCAGTAGTTTGGACAGGGGCCGCAATCAGCCCCAGCATTTT.

The count of this clone is one. CDR3 sequence reads: CATSSVLAGVYNEQFF. The CDR3 DNA is TGTGCCACCAGCAGCGTCCTAGCGGGAGTTTACAATGAGCAGTTCTTC. The genes are TRBV15 and TRBJ2-1; 10 bases line up with TRBD2. J was trimmed by 4 bases and V by 3 bases; bases with no gene match: 6. Germline values: CDR1 LNHNV, CDR2 YYDKDF (reference sequence). CDR3 length: 16 amino acids. The full variable domain, in which reference TRBV15 and TRBJ2-1 provide the parts outside the CDR3, is DAMVIQNPRYQVTQFGKPVTLSCSQTLNHNVMYWYQQKSSQAPKLLFHYYDKDFNNEADTPDNFQSRRPNTSFCFLDIRSPGLGDTAMYLCATSSVLAGVYNEQFFGPGTRLTVL.

This chain links TRBV4-3 with TRBJ1-6, with D perhaps matching TRBD1 (5 bases). From germline, CDR1 is LGHNA and CDR2 YSLEER. The CDR3 loop spans 14 amino acids. The germline V and J ends were trimmed by 0 bases and 7 bases, with 7 bases remaining between them. CDR3 protein: CASSQDRVNSPLHF. CDR3 DNA sequence: TGCGCCAGCAGCCAAGACAGGGTGAATTCACCCCTCCACTTT.

The rearrangement links TRBV5-4 to TRBJ2-1, with TRBD2 as a possible D gene (6 bases). The CDR3 is 16 residues long. CDR1 is SGHNT and CDR2 is YYREEE in the germline V gene (reference sequence). Trimming shortened V by 4 bases and J by 3 bases, and 17 bases separated the two germline ends. The CDR3: CASSRWRDRDYNEQFF. The CDR3 bases are TGTGCCAGCAGCCGATGGAGGGATCGGGACTACAATGAGCAGTTCTTC.

The chain joins TRBV28 to TRBJ2-3; tentatively, D is TRBD2 (7 bases). From germline, CDR1 is MDHEN and CDR2 SYDVKM. The CDR3 is made up of 15 amino acids. The V gene lost 4 bases and the J gene lost 3 bases, with 14 bases spanning the gap. The CDR3 coding sequence is TGTGCCAGCAGTTCCCGGGGGGCCGGAACAGATACGCAGTATTTT. As protein: CASSSRGAGTDTQYF. Together with reference TRBV28 and TRBJ2-3, the CDR3 gives the full variable domain: DVKVTQSSRYLVKRTGEKVFLECVQDMDHENMFWYRQDPGLGLRLIYFSYDVKMKEKGDIPEGYSVSREKKERFSLILESASTNQTSMYLCASSSRGAGTDTQYFGPGTRLTVL.

This chain joins TRBV5-4 and TRBJ1-5; no definite D call. The CDR3 is made up of 15 amino acids. The germline V and J ends were trimmed by 2 bases and 0 bases, with 9 bases remaining between them. Germline lookup yields CDR1 SGHNT and CDR2 YYREEE (reference sequence). The DNA of the CDR3 is TGTGCCAGCAGCTTCGGAGGGAATAGCAATCAGCCCCAGCATTTT. This gives the protein CASSFGGNSNQPQHF.

The genes are TRBV18 and TRBJ2-7; D unresolved. Germline values: CDR1 KGHSH, CDR2 LQKENI. CDR3 length: 12 residues. The V gene lost 3 bases and the J gene lost 5 bases, with 8 bases spanning the gap. The CDR3 DNA reads as TGTGCCAGCTCACCGCCCTCTAACGAGCAGTACTTC. It is translated as CASSPPSNEQYF.

The genes are TRBV7-3 and TRBJ1-2; a weak D match, TRBD1 (6 bases). Trimming removed 0 bases at V and 9 bases at J, with 11 bases between. CDR3 size: 13 residues. Per germline, CDR1 SGHTA and CDR2 FQGTGA. CDR3 bases: TGTGCCAGCAGCTTAACGGAAGGGGGAAGCTACACCTTC. This translates into CASSLTEGGSYTF.

This clone was seen only once. This chain uses TRBV5-8 with TRBJ2-1; a possible D gene is TRBD2 (6 bases). Germline V gives CDR1 SGHTS, CDR2 YDEGEE. V was pared by 0 bases and J by 13 bases, with 20 bases between. The CDR3 spans 15 residues. The CDR3 protein is CASSLGHGRGSPQFF. CDR3 nucleotide sequence: TGTGCCAGCAGCTTGGGACACGGGCGGGGTTCACCCCAGTTCTTC. Variable domain in full (rest from reference TRBV5-8 and TRBJ2-1): EAGVTQSPTHLIKTRGQQATLRCSPISGHTSVYWYQQALGLGLQFLLWYDEGEERNRGNFPPRFSGRQFPNYSSELNVNALELEDSALYLCASSLGHGRGSPQFFGPGTRLTVL.

The chain carries TRBV5-4 and TRBJ1-3; D unresolved. The CDR3 runs 14 residues. The germline V and J ends were trimmed by 2 bases and 3 bases, with 9 bases remaining between them. Germline CDR1 SGHNT, CDR2 YYREEE (reference sequence). CDR3 sequence: CASSLQGVGNTIYF. CDR3 nucleotides: TGTGCCAGCAGCTTACAAGGAGTTGGAAACACCATATATTTT.

J is TRBJ1-1 and V is TRBV7-9; D is unclear. V was shortened by 5 bases and J by 7 bases, with 14 bases between the two germline ends. Germline V gene lookup returns CDR1 SEHNR and CDR2 FQNEAQ (reference sequence). The CDR3 extends over 13 amino acids. CDR3 DNA: TGTGCCAGCAGCACAAGCCGGGGTGATGAAGCTTTCTTT. Protein sequence: CASSTSRGDEAFF.

V is TRBV10-3 and J is TRBJ1-1; maybe TRBD1 (6 bases). Germline CDR1 reads ENHRY; CDR2 reads SYGVKD. The CDR3 extends over 14 amino acids. Trimming pared 6 bases from V and 0 bases from J, leaving 11 bases between. The CDR3 region has the DNA TGTGCCATCAGCGAAGGACAGATGAACACTGAAGCTTTCTTT. Translating gives CAISEGQMNTEAFF.